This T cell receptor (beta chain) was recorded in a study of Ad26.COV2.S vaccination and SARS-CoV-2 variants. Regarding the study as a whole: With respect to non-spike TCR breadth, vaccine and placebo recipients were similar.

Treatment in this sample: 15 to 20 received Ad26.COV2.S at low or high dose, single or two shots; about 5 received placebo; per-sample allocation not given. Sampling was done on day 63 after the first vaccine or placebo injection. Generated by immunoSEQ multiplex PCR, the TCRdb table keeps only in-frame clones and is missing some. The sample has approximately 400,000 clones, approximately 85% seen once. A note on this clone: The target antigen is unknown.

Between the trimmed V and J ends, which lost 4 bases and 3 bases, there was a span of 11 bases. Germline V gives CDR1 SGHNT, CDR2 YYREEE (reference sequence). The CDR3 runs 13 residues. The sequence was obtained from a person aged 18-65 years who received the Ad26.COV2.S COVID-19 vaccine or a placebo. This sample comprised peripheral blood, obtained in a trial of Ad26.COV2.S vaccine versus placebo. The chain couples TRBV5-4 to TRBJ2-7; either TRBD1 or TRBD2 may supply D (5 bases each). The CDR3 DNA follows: TGTGCCAGCAGCCGAGGGACGGACTACGAGCAGTACTTC. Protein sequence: CASSRGTDYEQYF. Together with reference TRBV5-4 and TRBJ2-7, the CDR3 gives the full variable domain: ETGVTQSPTHLIKTRGQQVTLRCSSQSGHNTVSWYQQALGQGPQFIFQYYREEENGRGNFPPRFSGLQFPNYSSELNVNALELDDSALYLCASSRGTDYEQYFGPGTRLTVT.